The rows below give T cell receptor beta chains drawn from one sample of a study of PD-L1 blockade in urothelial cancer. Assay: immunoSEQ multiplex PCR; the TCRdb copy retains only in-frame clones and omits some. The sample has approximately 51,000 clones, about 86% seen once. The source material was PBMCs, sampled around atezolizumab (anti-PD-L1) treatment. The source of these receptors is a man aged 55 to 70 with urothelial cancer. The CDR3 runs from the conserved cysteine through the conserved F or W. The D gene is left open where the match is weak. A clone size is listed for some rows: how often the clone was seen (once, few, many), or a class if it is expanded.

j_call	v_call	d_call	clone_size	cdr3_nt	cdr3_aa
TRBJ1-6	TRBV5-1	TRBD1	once	TGCGCCAGCAGCTACACGGGACAGACTCATTCACCCCTCCACTTT	CASSYTGQTHSPLHF
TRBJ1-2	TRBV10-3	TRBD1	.	TGTGCCATCAGTAACTCCGGGACAGGGGAGCTAGGCTACACCTTC	CAISNSGTGELGYTF
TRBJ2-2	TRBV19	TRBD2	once	TGTGCCAGTAGTATATTTCCCCCCTTCGCGGGAGAAGGGAACACCGGGGAGCTGTTTTTT	CASSIFPPFAGEGNTGELFF
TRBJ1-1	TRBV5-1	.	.	TGCGCCAGCAGCTTGACGACAGGAGCGAACACTGAAGCTTTCTTT	CASSLTTGANTEAFF
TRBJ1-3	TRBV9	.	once	TGTGCCAGCAGCGTAGACGGACACGAGTACTCTGGAAACACCATATATTTT	CASSVDGHEYSGNTIYF
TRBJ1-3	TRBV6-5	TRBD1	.	TGTGCCAGCAGTTGGGACAGGCGCTCTGGAAACACCATATATTTT	CASSWDRRSGNTIYF
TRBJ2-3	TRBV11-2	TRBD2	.	TGTGCCAGCAGCTTAGATTTCCGGCTAGCGGGAGGGTATTTT	CASSLDFRLAGGYF
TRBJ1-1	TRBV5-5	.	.	TGTGCCAGCAGCTCGGACAGAAGGGGTCCTATAGAAGCTTTCTTT	CASSSDRRGPIEAFF
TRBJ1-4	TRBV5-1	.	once	TGCGCCAGCAGCTTCCGGGGAACAGGGTCTAATGAAAAACTGTTTTTT	CASSFRGTGSNEKLFF
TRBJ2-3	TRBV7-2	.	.	TGTGCCAGCAGCTTAGCCAGGGGTGCAGATACGCAGTATTTT	CASSLARGADTQYF
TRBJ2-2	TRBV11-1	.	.	TGTGCCAGCAGCTTAGCGGTCGGCGGGGAGCTGTTTTTT	CASSLAVGGELFF
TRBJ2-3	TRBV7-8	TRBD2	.	TGTGCCAGCAGCCTCTTAGGGCGGGGGGCGCGTACAGATACGCAGTATTTT	CASSLLGRGARTDTQYF
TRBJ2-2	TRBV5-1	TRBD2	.	TGCGCCAGCAGCCAAACTAGCGGAAGTAACACCGGGGAGCTGTTTTTT	CASSQTSGSNTGELFF
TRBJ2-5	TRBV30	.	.	TGTGCCTGGAATGGACAGAAACAAGAGACCCAGTACTTC	CAWNGQKQETQYF
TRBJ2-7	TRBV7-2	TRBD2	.	TGTGCCAGCAGCTTAACTAGCGGGGACTCCTACGAGCAGTACTTC	CASSLTSGDSYEQYF
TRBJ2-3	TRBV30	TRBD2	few	TGTGCCTGGAGTGTCCTAGCGGGGAGGTATTTT	CAWSVLAGRYF
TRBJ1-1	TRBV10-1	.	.	TGCGCCAGCAACGACAGGCGGGCTCGACCCATGAACACTGAAGCTTTCTTT	CASNDRRARPMNTEAFF
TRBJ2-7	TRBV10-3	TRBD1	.	TGTGCCATCAGACCCGGGACAGCTTCCTACGAGCAGTACTTC	CAIRPGTASYEQYF
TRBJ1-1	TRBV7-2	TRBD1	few	TGTGCCAGCAGCACCCGACAGGGTAACACTGAAGCTTTCTTT	CASSTRQGNTEAFF
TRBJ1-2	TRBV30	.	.	TGTGCCTGGACTCACCTGGCCTGGGGCTACACCTTC	CAWTHLAWGYTF
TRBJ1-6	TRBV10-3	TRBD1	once	TGTGCCAGCACAGGGGAGGAGAATTCACCCCTCCACTTT	CASTGEENSPLHF
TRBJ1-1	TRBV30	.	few	TGTGCCTGGAGTGATCAGGGGAACACTGAAGCTTTCTTT	CAWSDQGNTEAFF
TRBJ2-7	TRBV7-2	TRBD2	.	TGTGCCAGCAGCTTTGAGGGAGGGCCTCAAGAGCAGTACTTC	CASSFEGGPQEQYF
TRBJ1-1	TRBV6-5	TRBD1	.	TGTGCCAGCAGTTCCATACAGGGGTCGGCTTTCTTT	CASSSIQGSAFF
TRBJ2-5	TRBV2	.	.	TGTGCCAGCAAGAAGGTGGCCAGGGGGAGCGGGGAGACCCAGTACTTC	CASKKVARGSGETQYF
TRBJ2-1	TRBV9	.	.	TGTGCCAGCAGCGTAGATGGTGAGAGCAATGAGCAGTTCTTC	CASSVDGESNEQFF
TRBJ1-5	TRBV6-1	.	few	TGTGCCACATGGGCAGCGGGAGGTCAGCCCCAGCATTTT	CATWAAGGQPQHF
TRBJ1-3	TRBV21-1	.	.	TGTGCCAGCAGCAAGGGAGCCCGTTCTGGAAACACCATATATTTT	CASSKGARSGNTIYF
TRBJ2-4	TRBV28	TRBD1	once	TGTGCCAGCCATCGGACAGGGAAAAACATTCAGTACTTC	CASHRTGKNIQYF
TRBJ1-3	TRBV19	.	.	TGTGCCAGTAGTATAGAACTGGGCAGTATCTCTGGAAACACCATATATTTT	CASSIELGSISGNTIYF
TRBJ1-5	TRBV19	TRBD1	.	TGTGCCCGAAGGGACAGGGGCTACGATCAGCCCCAGCATTTT	CARRDRGYDQPQHF
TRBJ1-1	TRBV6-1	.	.	TGTGCCAGCAGTGACTTTTCAGGGAAAGTAACTGAAGCTTTCTTT	CASSDFSGKVTEAFF
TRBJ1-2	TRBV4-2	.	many	TGTGCCAGCAGCCAAGTGGGCCTGATCACCGATGGCTACACCTTC	CASSQVGLITDGYTF
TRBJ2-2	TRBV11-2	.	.	TGTGCCAGCAGCTCCTGGAACACCGGGGAGCTGTTTTTT	CASSSWNTGELFF
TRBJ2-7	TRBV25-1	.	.	TGTGCCAGCAGTGAGGCGCCGGGAACCCAGCAGTACTTC	CASSEAPGTQQYF
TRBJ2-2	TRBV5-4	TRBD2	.	TGTGCCAGCAGCTCCGGGGGACTAGCGGGAGTCCAATCGAACACCGGGGAGCTGTTTTTT	CASSSGGLAGVQSNTGELFF
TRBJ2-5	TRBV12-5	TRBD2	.	TGTGCTAGTGGACCCGGGACTAGCGGGAGGGCCTGGGAGACCCAGTACTTC	CASGPGTSGRAWETQYF
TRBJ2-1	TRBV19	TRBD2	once	TGTGCCAGTAGTATCGGCGGGAGCCCCCACAATGAGCAGTTCTTC	CASSIGGSPHNEQFF
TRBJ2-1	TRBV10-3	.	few	TGTGCCATCAGTGAAAGCCAGGACAATGAGCAGTTCTTC	CAISESQDNEQFF
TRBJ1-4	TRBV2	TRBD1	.	TGTGCCAGCAGTGAGACAGGGTGGAATGAAAAACTGTTTTTT	CASSETGWNEKLFF
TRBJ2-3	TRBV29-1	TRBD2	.	TGCAGCGCCTCCGGGAGGGCCACAGATACGCAGTATTTT	CSASGRATDTQYF
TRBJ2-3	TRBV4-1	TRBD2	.	TGCGCCAGCAGCCAGGGATGGACTAGCGGGAGAACAGATACGCAGTATTTT	CASSQGWTSGRTDTQYF
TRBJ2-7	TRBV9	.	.	TGTGCCAGCAGCTTCCGGGACACCTCCTACGAGCAGTACTTC	CASSFRDTSYEQYF
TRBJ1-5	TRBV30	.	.	TGTGCCTGGAGTGCCGGGGTTTCTCAGCCCCAGCATTTT	CAWSAGVSQPQHF
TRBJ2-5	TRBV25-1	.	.	TGTGCCAGCAGTCCGCACCGGGAACCCGAAGAGACCCAGTACTTC	CASSPHREPEETQYF
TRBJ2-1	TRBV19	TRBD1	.	TGTGCCAGTAGTGATTCAGGGGGCAGCAATGAGCAGTTCTTC	CASSDSGGSNEQFF
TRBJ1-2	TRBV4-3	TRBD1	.	TGCGCCAGCAGCCACCCCGGGACAGGAGCCTTCTATGGCTACACCTTC	CASSHPGTGAFYGYTF
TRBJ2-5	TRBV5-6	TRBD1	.	TGTGCCAGCAGCTTGGCCGTGGGACAGCAAGAGACCCAGTACTTC	CASSLAVGQQETQYF
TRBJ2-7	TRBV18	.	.	TGTGCCAGCTCACCAGCAGGGTTCTACGAGCAGTACTTC	CASSPAGFYEQYF
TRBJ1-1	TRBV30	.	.	TGTGCCTGGAGTGTCCTTACTGAAGCTTTCTTT	CAWSVLTEAFF
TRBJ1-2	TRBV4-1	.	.	TGCGCCAGCAGCCAAGAAGGGGGTGGTAGGGGCTACACCTTC	CASSQEGGGRGYTF
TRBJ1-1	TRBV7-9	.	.	TGTGCCAGCAGCTTTTCTGGGAGGTCCACTGAAGCTTTCTTT	CASSFSGRSTEAFF
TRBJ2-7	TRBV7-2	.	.	TGTGCCAGCAGCGGGAGACTAAGGGGGTCGTCCTACGAGCAGTACTTC	CASSGRLRGSSYEQYF
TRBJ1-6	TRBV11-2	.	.	TGTGCCAGCAGCTTAGGACAGGTGGTGAGGGGGCCCCTCCACTTT	CASSLGQVVRGPLHF
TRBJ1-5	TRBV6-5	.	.	TGTGCCAGCAGGGAGGACGGTAAAAGCAATCAGCCCCAGCATTTT	CASREDGKSNQPQHF